This TCR beta chain appears in the sequencing data of a study of response to subunit inactivated influenza vaccine. TCRdb reanalysed the RT-PCR reads using MiXCR and keeps one entry per CDR3 protein. The table includes about 500,000 distinct CDR3 sequences, about 15% detected once. The CDR3 sequence is 15 residues long. Trimming removed 7 bases at V and 0 bases at J, with 13 bases between. Germline lookup yields CDR1 MNHEY and CDR2 SVGEGT. The source material was CD4+ T cells sorted from PBMCs, sampled approximately 25 months after vaccination. This clonotype originated in a man aged 45 to 70 who received an inactivated influenza vaccine. J is TRBJ2-1 and V is TRBV6-2 or TRBV6-3; no reliable D call. The CDR3 is CASTNGLGSYNEQFF. CDR3 bases: TGTGCCAGCACCAACGGCCTTGGCTCCTACAATGAGCAGTTCTTC.